Listed here are 25 T cell receptor beta chains from one sample, sequenced in a study of blood T cell repertoires in COVID-19. Clones were sequenced by immunoSEQ multiplex PCR, and TCRdb holds only the in-frame ones, with some missing. This sample carries 25,000 or so clones, approximately 90% of them seen once, and the ten largest clones take about 12%. The specimen sequenced was peripheral blood. The receptors were gathered from a woman of 80 years or more with active or convalescent COVID-19.

This clone was observed a few times. J is TRBJ2-7 and V is TRBV2; the match to TRBD1 covers 7 bases. Looked up from germline, CDR1 is SNHLY and CDR2 is FYNNEI. J was trimmed by 5 bases and V by 7 bases; bases with no gene match: 5. The CDR3 extends over 12 amino acids. CDR3 in DNA: TGTGCCAGCAACAGGGACAGCGACGAGCAGTACTTC. It translates to CASNRDSDEQYF.

This clone has a single count. V and J are TRBV6-5 and TRBJ2-1; 7 positions agree with TRBD2. This CDR3 has 14 amino acids. Germline CDR1 and CDR2: MNHEY and SVGAGI. V was pared by 10 bases and J by 5 bases, with 11 bases of the junction left unmatched. CDR3 coding DNA: TGTGCCATCAACATGGGAGGGGTGAACAATGAGCAGTTCTTC. Its protein product is CAINMGGVNNEQFF.

CDR3 DNA: TGTGCCAGCAGCGACGATAACAGGGGTAATGAGCAGTTCTTC. Its protein is CASSDDNRGNEQFF. This sequence joins TRBV27 and TRBJ2-1; 7 bases align to TRBD1. The CDR3 consists of 14 residues. J was trimmed by 7 bases and V by 6 bases; bases with no gene match: 9. Per germline, CDR1 MNHEY and CDR2 SMNVEV (reference sequence).

The chain's CDR3 is CASSYAGHSYEQYF. CDR3 nucleotides: TGTGCCAGCAGTTACGCGGGGCACTCCTACGAGCAGTACTTC. The chain joins TRBV6-5 to TRBJ2-7, with TRBD2 as a possible D gene (6 bases). In germline, CDR1 is MNHEY, CDR2 SVGAGI. V lost 2 bases and J lost 0, with 8 bases in between. This CDR3 contains 14 residues.

The chain uses TRBV5-4 and TRBJ1-2; 9 nucleotides match TRBD1. Germline values: CDR1 SGHNT, CDR2 YYREEE (reference sequence). There are 15 residues in the CDR3. V dropped 4 bases and J dropped 3; count of bases not matched to a gene: 7. CDR3 sequence reads: CASSPWTGDDYGYTF. The CDR3 bases are TGTGCCAGCAGCCCATGGACAGGGGACGACTATGGCTACACCTTC.

The chain links TRBV23-1 to TRBJ1-5; D perhaps matches TRBD1 (6 bases). TRBV23-1 is an ORF, and what it does is uncertain. V lost 4 bases, J lost 4 bases, and 11 bases lay in between. This CDR3 spans 14 amino acids. The CDR3 loop reads CASSPGQRNQPQHF. In nucleotides, the CDR3 is TGCGCCAGCAGTCCTGGACAGAGAAATCAGCCCCAGCATTTT.

V is TRBV7-9 and J is TRBJ2-7; 7 bases match TRBD2. This CDR3 has 16 amino acids. Trimming took 5 bases from V and 2 from J; bases not matched to a gene: 12. Germline CDR1 is SEHNR and CDR2 is FQNEAQ (reference sequence). This chain's CDR3 is CASSANPRDYTYEQYF. The CDR3 bases are TGTGCCAGCAGCGCTAACCCCCGGGACTACACCTACGAGCAGTACTTC.

The chain has TRBV27 and TRBJ1-2; 8 bases align to TRBD1. The length of the CDR3 is 15 residues. V was pared by 5 bases and J by 6 bases, with 11 bases of the junction left unmatched. The germline gives CDR1 MNHEY, CDR2 SMNVEV (reference sequence). CDR3 residues: CASSPVGRQGHGYTF. The CDR3 DNA reads TGTGCCAGCAGTCCTGTGGGGAGACAGGGGCATGGCTACACCTTC.

The chain combines TRBV7-2 with TRBJ1-5, with 7 bases identical to TRBD1. The CDR3 is made up of 15 amino acids. J was trimmed by 2 bases and V by 5 bases; bases with no gene match: 6. Germline loops: CDR1 SGHTA, CDR2 FQGNSA. For the CDR3, the DNA is TGTGCCAGCAGCACGGACAGGTCGGGCAATCAGCCCCAGCATTTT. Translating gives CASSTDRSGNQPQHF. The complete variable domain, with remaining parts taken from reference TRBV7-2 and TRBJ1-5, reads GAGVSQSPSNKVTEKGKDVELRCDPISGHTALYWYRQSLGQGLEFLIYFQGNSAPDKSGLPSDRFSAERTGGSVSTLTIQRTQQEDSAVYLCASSTDRSGNQPQHFGDGTRLSIL.

CDR3 DNA: TGTGCCAGCAGCGGGACAGGCATGACTGAAGCTTTCTTT. It specifies CASSGTGMTEAFF. The chain couples TRBV9 to TRBJ1-1, with 7 bases that match TRBD1. The CDR3 contains 13 residues. CDR1 is SGDLS and CDR2 is YYNGEE in the germline V gene. The V segment lost 3 bases and the J segment 5 bases; nucleotides outside the gene matches: 4.

In this sample, this clone turned up a few times. The rearrangement joins TRBV19 to TRBJ1-4; 8 bases fit TRBD1. This CDR3 contains 15 residues. V trimming: 6 bases; J trimming: 4 bases; junction bases outside the gene matches: 7. Germline V gene lookup returns CDR1 LNHDA and CDR2 SQIVND (reference sequence). Here the CDR3 DNA reads TGTGCCAGTAGCACGGGACAGGTGGTTAATGAAAAACTGTTTTTT. It is translated as CASSTGQVVNEKLFF.

This sequence joins TRBV11-3 and TRBJ2-3; D may be TRBD2 (6 bases). CDR3 length: 15 residues. The V end lost 1 base, the J end lost 2 bases, and 10 bases lay between the germline ends. Germline lookup yields CDR1 SGHNT and CDR2 YENEEA. Written as DNA, the CDR3 is TGTGCCAGCAGCTTAGCGGGGGTTGACACAGATACGCAGTATTTT. Its protein is CASSLAGVDTDTQYF.

The genes are TRBV28 and TRBJ2-7; 9 nucleotides agree with TRBD1. Germline assignment: CDR1 MDHEN and CDR2 SYDVKM. The CDR3 runs to 15 residues. Losses at the gene ends were 6 bases for V and 6 bases for J; bases not matched to a gene: 12. DNA for the CDR3: TGTGCCAGCAGATCCGGCGGACAGGGGAGAGGCGAGCAGTACTTC. It specifies CASRSGGQGRGEQYF. Drawing the rest from reference TRBV28 and TRBJ2-7, the complete variable domain is DVKVTQSSRYLVKRTGEKVFLECVQDMDHENMFWYRQDPGLGLRLIYFSYDVKMKEKGDIPEGYSVSREKKERFSLILESASTNQTSMYLCASRSGGQGRGEQYFGPGTRLTVT.

The chain uses TRBV5-4 and TRBJ2-7; 7 bases match TRBD2. CDR1 and CDR2 from the germline V gene are SGHNT and YYREEE (reference sequence). The CDR3 spans 14 residues. V dropped 2 bases and J dropped 6; count of bases not matched to a gene: 8. The CDR3 reads CASSLAGSPGEQYF. The CDR3 DNA reads as TGTGCCAGCAGCTTAGCGGGATCCCCTGGCGAGCAGTACTTC.

The chain joins TRBV7-3 to TRBJ2-1, with 12 bases aligning to TRBD2. Trimming cost V 0 bases and J 10 bases; bases outside gene matches: 4. Looked up from germline, CDR1 is SGHTA and CDR2 is FQGTGA. This CDR3 has 15 amino acids. CDR3 residues: CASSLTASGGAEQFF. The CDR3 DNA reads as TGTGCCAGCAGCTTAACCGCTAGCGGGGGGGCGGAGCAGTTCTTC.

The rearrangement links TRBV19 to TRBJ1-1; maybe TRBD1 (5 bases). CDR3 length: 12 amino acids. Trimming stripped 10 bases from V and 1 base from J, with 10 bases between. Germline loops: CDR1 LNHDA, CDR2 SQIVND (reference sequence). This CDR3 reads CATHGGNTEAFF. In DNA form, the CDR3 reads TGTGCCACCCACGGGGGGAACACTGAAGCTTTCTTT.

The V call is TRBV4-1, the J call TRBJ2-1, with D possibly TRBD2 on 5 matching bases. CDR1 and CDR2 from the germline V gene are MGHRA and YSYEKL. The CDR3 is 16 amino acids. Trimming shortened V by 0 bases and J by 0 bases, and 9 bases separated the two germline ends. DNA for the CDR3: TGCGCCAGCAGCCAAGAGCGAGCGGCCTCCTACAATGAGCAGTTCTTC. This codes for CASSQERAASYNEQFF.

V and J are TRBV29-1 and TRBJ1-2; the match to TRBD1 covers 9 bases. Germline V gene lookup returns CDR1 SQVTM and CDR2 ANQGSEA. This CDR3 has 13 residues. The V gene end was trimmed by 3 bases and the J gene end by 2 bases; junction bases not matched to a gene: 1. The CDR3 loop reads CSVDGTGNYGYTF. In DNA form, the CDR3 reads TGCAGCGTTGACGGGACAGGGAACTATGGCTACACCTTC. The variable domain in full, completed from reference TRBV29-1 and TRBJ1-2, reads SAVISQKPSRDICQRGTSLTIQCQVDSQVTMMFWYRQQPGQSLTLIATANQGSEATYESGFVIDKFPISRPNLTFSTLTVSNMSPEDSSIYLCSVDGTGNYGYTFGSGTRLTVV.

The CDR3 loop is CASIDHRDLNEKLFF. The CDR3 coding sequence is TGTGCCAGTATCGACCACAGGGACCTTAATGAAAAACTGTTTTTT. The chain has TRBV19 and TRBJ1-4; maybe TRBD1 (6 bases). The germline V gene has CDR1 LNHDA and CDR2 SQIVND (reference sequence). V lost 7 bases and J lost 4, with 16 bases in between. The CDR3 has 15 residues. Using reference TRBV19 and TRBJ1-4 for the parts outside the CDR3, the full variable domain is DGGITQSPKYLFRKEGQNVTLSCEQNLNHDAMYWYRQDPGQGLRLIYYSQIVNDFQKGDIAEGYSVSREKKESFPLTVTSAQKNPTAFYLCASIDHRDLNEKLFFGSGTQLSVL.

V and J are TRBV11-2 and TRBJ1-4, with unresolved D. The CDR3 totals 16 residues. Germline CDR1 is SGHAT and CDR2 is FQNNGV. With 1 base removed from V and 0 bases from J, the gap between germline ends came to 9 bases. DNA of the CDR3: TGTGCCAGCAGCTTAGGGCGGGCTGCAACTAATGAAAAACTGTTTTTT. Encoded protein: CASSLGRAATNEKLFF.

The gene calls are TRBV4-1 and TRBJ2-7, with 11 bases identical to TRBD1. The trim removed 1 base at V and 1 base at J, leaving 9 bases unmatched. The V gene's germline CDR1 is MGHRA and CDR2 YSYEKL. The CDR3 is made up of 18 amino acids. The CDR3 reads CASSQVGPGQGGSYEQYF. The CDR3 bases are TGCGCCAGCAGCCAAGTGGGGCCGGGACAGGGGGGATCCTACGAGCAGTACTTC.

The chain employs TRBV5-1 and TRBJ1-3; D not certain. Trimming took 4 bases from V and 0 from J, leaving 8 bases between them. Germline CDR1 is SGHRS and CDR2 is YFSETQ. This CDR3 is built from 14 residues. This chain's CDR3 is CASSIGSSGNTIYF. The CDR3 region has the DNA TGCGCCAGCAGCATTGGGAGCTCTGGAAACACCATATATTTT. The variable domain in full, completed from reference TRBV5-1 and TRBJ1-3, reads KAGVTQTPRYLIKTRGQQVTLSCSPISGHRSVSWYQQTPGQGLQFLFEYFSETQRNKGNFPGRFSGRQFSNSRSEMNVSTLELGDSALYLCASSIGSSGNTIYFGEGSWLTVV.

V is TRBV28 and J is TRBJ2-5, with TRBD2 identical over 11 bases. The ends lost 6 bases at V and 4 bases at J; junction bases unmatched: 10. The germline CDR1 and CDR2 sequences are MDHEN and SYDVKM. This CDR3 is 16 amino acids long. Written as DNA, the CDR3 is TGTGCCAGCAGCACTAGCGGGAGAGGGAGTGTAGAGACCCAGTACTTC. Translation: CASSTSGRGSVETQYF.

The chain carries TRBV29-1 and TRBJ1-1, with 9 bases matching TRBD1. Germline V gene data show CDR1 as SQVTM and CDR2 as ANQGSEA. This CDR3 is built from 15 residues. The trim removed 7 bases at V and 7 bases at J, leaving 16 bases unmatched. The CDR3 here is CSASNFGTGSNEAFF. Here the CDR3 DNA reads TGCAGCGCCTCCAATTTCGGGACAGGGTCTAATGAAGCTTTCTTT.

The gene calls are TRBV19 and TRBJ2-3, with 8 bases identical to TRBD2. The CDR3 sequence is 14 residues long. Germline-derived CDR1 and CDR2 are LNHDA and SQIVND (reference sequence). With V trimmed by 7 bases and J by 1 base, 4 bases remained unmatched. CDR3 region: CASTPGGGTDTQYF. The CDR3 DNA reads TGTGCCAGTACGCCCGGGGGGGGCACAGATACGCAGTATTTT.